Listed below are T cell receptor beta chains from one sample, sequenced in a study of cytomegalovirus exposure and HLA in healthy donors. The protocol was immunoSEQ multiplex PCR, while the TCRdb copy is restricted to in-frame clones and leaves out a portion. The sample yields under 150,000 clones, 65% to 85% seen once. Material: PBMCs. The receptor set was obtained from a male donor in good health and CMV-seronegative. Each CDR3 is given with its conserved first and last residue.

V	length	J	CDR3
TRBV6-1	14	TRBJ2-7	CASSDTGTGRRGGF
TRBV7-2	14	TRBJ2-2	CASSLGQGAGELFF
TRBV28	11	TRBJ1-4	CASSPQEKLFF
TRBV2	13	TRBJ2-7	CASSDLVWYEQYF
TRBV18	16	TRBJ1-6	CASSPGQGLNNSPLHF
TRBV5-1	15	TRBJ2-2	CASSPRTENTGELFF
TRBV28	18	TRBJ2-1	CASSLDPLGGGPNNEQFF
TRBV5-1	14	TRBJ2-7	CASRVGRDAYEQYF
TRBV6-6	14	TRBJ2-1	CASNTQGAGYEQFF
TRBV2	14	TRBJ2-5	CASSGGTPGEAQYF
TRBV2	17	TRBJ2-1	CASEIERDPRRYNEQFF
TRBV5-4	16	TRBJ2-3	CASSSPTSKSTDTQYF
TRBV7-3	13	TRBJ2-7	CASSPGLVSEQYF
TRBV7-3	15	TRBJ2-7	CASSLRASGNNEQYF
TRBV9	15	TRBJ2-1	CASSGTGVPDNEQFF
TRBV27	14	TRBJ1-5	CASSLGPGGQPQHF
TRBV10-3	13	TRBJ2-7	CAISQGEDYEQYF
TRBV4-1	13	TRBJ1-1	CASSQDSGGRSFF
TRBV15	18	TRBJ2-1	CATSREEAGPRSYNEQFF
TRBV27	16	TRBJ2-7	CASSPYSSGTSYEQYF
TRBV5-1	17	TRBJ2-3	CASSFGQREILTDTQYF
TRBV6-5	14	TRBJ1-2	CASSYGGGGYGYTF
TRBV19	12	TRBJ1-2	CASITRSEGYTF
TRBV7-9	15	TRBJ2-5	CASSLRNREMETQYF
TRBV6-6	14	TRBJ2-2	CASSGTGGTGELFF
TRBV11-3	15	TRBJ2-1	CASSLGVAGENEQFF